Presented here are 25 T cell receptor beta chains from one specimen sequenced in a study of blood T cell repertoires in COVID-19. This table comes from immunoSEQ multiplex PCR, and its TCRdb copy is limited to in-frame clones, with some not included. The sample shows approximately 50,000 clones, about 82% of them seen only once. Sequenced: peripheral blood. Receptors were obtained from a human donor in a cohort sampled during active COVID-19.

The chain combines TRBV6-5 with TRBJ2-1; TRBD2 matches 11 bases. The junction had 0 bases not matched to a gene; V was cut back by 2 bases and J by 3 bases. The CDR3 has 15 residues. Germline lookup yields CDR1 MNHEY and CDR2 SVGAGI. The CDR3 region has the DNA TGTGCCAGCAGTTACGGGACTAGCGGCTACAATGAGCAGTTCTTC. It codes for CASSYGTSGYNEQFF.

The V gene is TRBV25-1, the J gene TRBJ2-7; D gene unclear. This CDR3 comprises 12 residues. Trimming stripped 2 bases from V and 4 bases from J, with 6 bases between. The germline V gene has CDR1 MGHDK and CDR2 SYGVNS. DNA of the CDR3: TGTGCCAGCAGTGAAGCGGTGTACGAGCAGTACTTC. Translated, it gives CASSEAVYEQYF.

In its sample, this clone was seen a few times. The chain has TRBV6-1 and TRBJ1-3, with 9 bases aligning to TRBD1. The V and J ends lost 3 bases and 4 bases, in that order; junction bases with no gene match: 7. Germline V gene sequence: CDR1 MNHNS, CDR2 SASEGT. The CDR3 spans 16 residues. Here the CDR3 reads CASSELRDRDGNTIYF. The CDR3 DNA reads as TGTGCCAGCAGTGAGCTCCGGGACAGGGACGGAAACACCATATATTTT.

This sequence joins TRBV15 and TRBJ1-2; no firm D call. CDR3 length: 15 amino acids. Trimming pared 0 bases from V and 2 bases from J, leaving 10 bases between. Germline lookup yields CDR1 LNHNV and CDR2 YYDKDF (reference sequence). DNA of the CDR3: TGTGCCACCAGCAGAGATGCGGCCGGGAACTATGGCTACACCTTC. It codes for CATSRDAAGNYGYTF.

This clone occurred a few times. The chain joins TRBV6-5 to TRBJ1-3; 7 positions match TRBD1. Germline values: CDR1 MNHEY, CDR2 SVGAGI. V trimming: 10 bases; J trimming: 0 bases; junction bases outside the gene matches: 6. This CDR3 region has 14 residues. The CDR3 coding sequence is TGTGCCACCAAGACAGGGCTCTCTGGAAACACCATATATTTT. Protein: CATKTGLSGNTIYF.

This rearrangement joins TRBV5-8 to TRBJ2-1; TRBD2 matches at 14 bases. The trim removed 4 bases at V and 0 bases at J, leaving 6 bases unmatched. CDR3 length equals 18 residues. The V gene's germline CDR1 is SGHTS and CDR2 YDEGEE. Here the CDR3 DNA reads TGTGCCAGCAGCAGGGGACTAGCGGGGGTACCCTCCTACAATGAGCAGTTCTTC. Translating it yields CASSRGLAGVPSYNEQFF.

V gene TRBV27 combines with J gene TRBJ2-7; 9 bases are a match to TRBD1. Germline CDR1 MNHEY, CDR2 SMNVEV (reference sequence). With V trimmed by 7 bases and J by 1 base, 8 bases remained unmatched. The CDR3 is made up of 15 amino acids. The CDR3 sequence: CASTADRGYSYEQYF. CDR3 DNA sequence: TGTGCCAGCACCGCCGACAGGGGGTATTCCTACGAGCAGTACTTC.

This chain joins TRBV19 and TRBJ1-1; 8 bases agree with TRBD1. V was pared by 7 bases and J by 8 bases, with 12 bases of the junction left unmatched. This CDR3 spans 14 amino acids. Germline CDR1 and CDR2: LNHDA and SQIVND (reference sequence). The DNA of the CDR3 is TGTGCCAGTAACTCACCTGGACAGGGTACAGAAGCTTTCTTT. It encodes CASNSPGQGTEAFF.

This sequence joins TRBV2 and TRBJ2-5, with a tentative D call TRBD2 (6 bases). The CDR3 has 13 residues. CDR1 and CDR2 (germline): SNHLY, FYNNEI. V gave up 6 bases and J gave up 5 bases, with 13 bases separating them. The DNA for the CDR3 is TGTGCCAGCAGCGGGAGCTCGGGGGAGACCCAGTACTTC. Translating gives CASSGSSGETQYF. The variable domain in full, completed from reference TRBV2 and TRBJ2-5, reads EPEVTQTPSHQVTQMGQEVILRCVPISNHLYFYWYRQILGQKVEFLVSFYNNEISEKSEIFDDQFSVERPDGSNFTLKIRSTKLEDSAMYFCASSGSSGETQYFGPGTRLLVL.

The chain joins TRBV7-6 to TRBJ2-6; TRBD2 aligns across 10 bases. Looked up from germline, CDR1 is SGHVS and CDR2 is FNYEAQ. The CDR3 runs to 19 residues. Trimming took 4 bases from V and 3 from J; bases not matched to a gene: 12. CDR3 in DNA: TGTGCCAGCAGCTCCAGACTCAGCGGGGGGGCCCTTGGGGCCAACGTCCTGACTTTC. Translation gives CASSSRLSGGALGANVLTF.

This clone was picked up one time. The chain uses TRBV11-2 and TRBJ2-1, with 11 bases matching TRBD2. CDR1 is SGHAT and CDR2 is FQNNGV in the germline V gene. The length of the CDR3 is 15 residues. With V trimmed by 5 bases and J by 7 bases, 7 bases remained unmatched. The CDR3 is CASSRTSGSANEQFF. DNA of the CDR3: TGTGCCAGCAGCCGTACTAGCGGGAGTGCGAATGAGCAGTTCTTC.

CDR3 in DNA: TGTGCCAGTAAGGCAGGGTTCCTCACTGAAGCTTTCTTT. Translating gives CASKAGFLTEAFF. The V gene is TRBV19, the J gene TRBJ1-1, with D possibly matching TRBD1 (5 bases). The germline gives CDR1 LNHDA, CDR2 SQIVND (reference sequence). V was cut by 7 bases and J by 4 bases, with 13 bases left in between. This CDR3 spans 13 amino acids.

The chain is built from TRBV28 and TRBJ2-7; maybe TRBD2 (6 bases). V shed 6 bases and J shed 0 bases, with 24 bases lying between them. Per germline, CDR1 MDHEN and CDR2 SYDVKM. This CDR3 comprises 18 residues. The DNA of the CDR3 is TGTGCCAGCAGCTGGAAAATGCGACTATGGGACTCCTCCTACGAGCAGTACTTC. Translation: CASSWKMRLWDSSYEQYF.

The V gene is TRBV2, the J gene TRBJ2-1, with 7 positions matching TRBD2. Looked up from germline, CDR1 is SNHLY and CDR2 is FYNNEI. The CDR3 spans 12 residues. The trim removed 7 bases at V and 9 bases at J, leaving 6 bases unmatched. CDR3 sequence reads: CASTAGVGEQFF. The CDR3 nucleotides are TGTGCCAGCACCGCGGGAGTCGGTGAGCAGTTCTTC.

This clone was picked up one time. The chain employs TRBV5-8 and TRBJ2-3, with D hard to call. The length of the CDR3 is 14 residues. Germline lookup yields CDR1 SGHTS and CDR2 YDEGEE. The V end was cut by 1 base, the J end by 0 bases, with 6 bases between. In DNA, the CDR3 is TGTGCCAGCAGCTTGAGAGCTAGCACAGATACGCAGTATTTT. Its protein product is CASSLRASTDTQYF.

This clone was found a few times. This chain uses TRBV7-3 with TRBJ2-7, with a weak D call TRBD1 (6 bases). V gave up 4 bases and J gave up 7 bases, with 11 bases separating them. Per germline, CDR1 SGHTA and CDR2 FQGTGA. The CDR3 runs to 12 residues. CDR3 region: CASSYRVGEQYF. In DNA form, the CDR3 reads TGTGCCAGCAGCTACAGGGTAGGGGAGCAGTACTTC.

This chain links TRBV10-3 with TRBJ2-6; D gene uncertain. In germline, CDR1 is ENHRY, CDR2 SYGVKD. Trimming pared 0 bases from V and 2 bases from J, leaving 8 bases between. The CDR3 extends over 16 amino acids. The chain's CDR3 is CAISESAVAGANVLTF. The CDR3 DNA follows: TGTGCCATCAGTGAGTCGGCCGTTGCTGGGGCCAACGTCCTGACTTTC.

This rearrangement joins TRBV5-1 to TRBJ1-4, with 10 nucleotides matching TRBD1. CDR1 is SGHRS and CDR2 is YFSETQ in the germline V gene. V was pared by 3 bases and J by 1 base, with 3 bases of the junction left unmatched. The CDR3 contains 16 residues. CDR3 sequence: CASSYDRGQTNEKLFF. CDR3 coding DNA: TGCGCCAGCAGCTATGACAGGGGGCAAACTAATGAAAAACTGTTTTTT. The full variable domain, rest sourced from reference TRBV5-1 and TRBJ1-4, is KAGVTQTPRYLIKTRGQQVTLSCSPISGHRSVSWYQQTPGQGLQFLFEYFSETQRNKGNFPGRFSGRQFSNSRSEMNVSTLELGDSALYLCASSYDRGQTNEKLFFGSGTQLSVL.

This chain connects TRBV24-1 to TRBJ2-7; possibly TRBD2 for D (5 bases). Trimming removed 5 bases at V and 3 bases at J, with 10 bases between. The CDR3 is 13 amino acids. From germline, CDR1 is KGHDR and CDR2 SFDVKD. The CDR3 reads CATSAGLYYEQYF. CDR3 nucleotides: TGTGCCACCAGTGCCGGACTGTACTACGAGCAGTACTTC.

The V call is TRBV6-5, the J call TRBJ2-5; TRBD2 matches at 7 bases. The CDR3 sequence is 15 residues long. Germline CDR1 reads MNHEY; CDR2 reads SVGAGI. With 5 bases clipped from V and 5 bases from J, the junction kept 11 bases outside the gene matches. CDR3 residues: CASSPPGGMWETQYF. CDR3 bases: TGTGCCAGCAGTCCACCGGGGGGAATGTGGGAGACCCAGTACTTC.

This chain joins TRBV23-1 and TRBJ1-1, with 9 bases fitting TRBD1. TRBV23-1 is placed among ORFs of uncertain function. V was pared by 0 bases and J by 1 base, with 12 bases of the junction left unmatched. CDR3 length: 19 amino acids. The CDR3 spells CASSQSPPGTGGKNTEAFF. DNA of the CDR3: TGCGCCAGCAGTCAATCCCCCCCCGGAACAGGGGGCAAGAACACTGAAGCTTTCTTT.

The chain is built from TRBV5-6 and TRBJ2-3; TRBD1 matches at 9 bases. After removal of 4 bases from V and 2 bases from J, the junction contained 2 bases not matched to a gene. The CDR3 has 14 residues. Germline V CDR1 and CDR2: SGHDT, YYEEEE. The CDR3 nucleotides read TGTGCCAGCAGCGGGACAGGGAACACAGATACGCAGTATTTT. This translates into CASSGTGNTDTQYF.

This clone was detected a few times. The chain links TRBV3-1 (or the pseudogene TRBV3-2) to TRBJ2-7; 11 bases are shared with TRBD2. The CDR3 has 15 residues. The germline gives CDR1 LGHDT, CDR2 YNNKEL (reference sequence). The V gene end was trimmed by 0 bases and the J gene end by 7 bases; junction bases not matched to a gene: 5. The CDR3 sequence: CASSQDVLAGGEQYF. CDR3 DNA sequence: TGTGCCAGCAGCCAAGATGTTTTAGCGGGAGGGGAGCAGTACTTC.

The chain joins TRBV7-2 to TRBJ1-5; 7 bases are shared with TRBD1. The length of the CDR3 is 18 residues. Germline CDR1 is SGHTA and CDR2 is FQGNSA. V was pared by 1 base and J by 4 bases, with 13 bases of the junction left unmatched. In nucleotides, the CDR3 is TGTGCCAGCAGCTTAGATCGCCTCGGCAGGGGGAGTAATCAGCCCCAGCATTTT. Protein sequence: CASSLDRLGRGSNQPQHF.

This rearrangement joins TRBV7-8 to TRBJ2-5; D unclear. Trimming removed 8 bases from V and 1 base from J, with 11 bases in between. The CDR3 extends over 13 amino acids. The germline gives CDR1 SGHVS, CDR2 FQNEAQ. In DNA form, the CDR3 reads TGTGCCAGCGGGTCAGGCAGCCAAGAGACCCAGTACTTC. Its protein is CASGSGSQETQYF.